The clone carrying this T cell receptor (beta chain) showed up just once. Its antigen is not known. Time point indicated: week 35, safety follow-up. What each vaccine dose contained was 300 ug of mutant IDH1 20-mer peptide, accompanied by topical imiquimod. The data were taken from a study of a mutant IDH1 vaccine in newly diagnosed glioma. Study overall: Patients got radiotherapy, temozolomide, or both beforehand, and most got both. At week 47 came visit V13, while visit V12 had come at week 35. Findings of the study overall: It seemed that pseudoprogression was not linked to changes in the top peripheral T cell clonotypes. Researchers report vaccine-induced immune responses in 93.3% of patients.

CDR1 is SNHLY, CDR2 FYNNEI, per germline. Trimming took off 0 bases at V and 14 bases at J, with 17 bases between the two ends. The CDR3 runs to 15 residues. Only in-frame clones appear in the TCRdb table, and some are missing; sequencing was by immunoSEQ multiplex PCR. This repertoire shows tens of thousands of clones, roughly 83% found once; its top ten account for about 12%. Sequenced here: PBMCs, sampled from a glioma patient whose treatment included an IDH1 peptide vaccine. V gene TRBV2 combines with J gene TRBJ1-6, with D tentatively TRBD1 (6 bases). The sequence was collected from a man aged 18 to 29 with glioma. CDR3 bases: TGTGCCAGCAGTGAAGCGCTAGGGGGGGACTCAACCCTCCACTTT. Protein product: CASSEALGGDSTLHF.